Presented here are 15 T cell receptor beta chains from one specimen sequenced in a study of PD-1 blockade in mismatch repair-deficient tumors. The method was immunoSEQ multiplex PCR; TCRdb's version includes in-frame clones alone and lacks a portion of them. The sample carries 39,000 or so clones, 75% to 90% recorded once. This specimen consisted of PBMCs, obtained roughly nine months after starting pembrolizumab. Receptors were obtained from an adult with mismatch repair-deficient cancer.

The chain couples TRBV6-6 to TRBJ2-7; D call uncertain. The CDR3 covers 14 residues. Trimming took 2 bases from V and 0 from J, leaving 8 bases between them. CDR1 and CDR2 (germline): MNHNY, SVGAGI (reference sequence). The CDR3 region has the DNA TGTGCCAGCAGTTACGGGCAGAACTCCTACGAGCAGTACTTC. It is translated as CASSYGQNSYEQYF.

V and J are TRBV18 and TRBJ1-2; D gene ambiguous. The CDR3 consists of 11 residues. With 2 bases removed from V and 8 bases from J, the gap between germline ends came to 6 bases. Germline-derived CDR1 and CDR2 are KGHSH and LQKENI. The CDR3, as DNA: TGTGCCAGCTCACCAAATTTAGGCTACACCTTC. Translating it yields CASSPNLGYTF.

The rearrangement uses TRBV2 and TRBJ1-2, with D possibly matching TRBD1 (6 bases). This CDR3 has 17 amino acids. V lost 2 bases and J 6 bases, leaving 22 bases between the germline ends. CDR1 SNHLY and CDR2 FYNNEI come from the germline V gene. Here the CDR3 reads CASSESNLRTGLDGYTF. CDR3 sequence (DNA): TGTGCCAGCAGTGAAAGTAACCTAAGAACAGGGCTGGATGGCTACACCTTC.

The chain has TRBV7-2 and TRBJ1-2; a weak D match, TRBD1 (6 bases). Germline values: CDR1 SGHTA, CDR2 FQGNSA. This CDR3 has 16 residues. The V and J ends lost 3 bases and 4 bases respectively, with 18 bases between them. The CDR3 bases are TGTGCCAGCAGCTTCTTAGTGACAGGATTCTTCTATGGCTACACCTTC. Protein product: CASSFLVTGFFYGYTF.

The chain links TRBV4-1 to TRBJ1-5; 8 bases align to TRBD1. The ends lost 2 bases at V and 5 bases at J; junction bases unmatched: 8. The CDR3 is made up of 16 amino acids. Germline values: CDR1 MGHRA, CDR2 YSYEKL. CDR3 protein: CASSQPDRGGDQPQHF. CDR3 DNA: TGCGCCAGCAGCCAACCTGACAGGGGAGGAGATCAGCCCCAGCATTTT.

The DNA of the CDR3 is TGTGCCAGCAGGACAGAGAACTATGGCTACACCTTC. It yields the protein CASRTENYGYTF. This rearrangement joins TRBV2 to TRBJ1-2; possibly TRBD1 for D (5 bases). This CDR3 has 12 residues. Germline V gene data show CDR1 as SNHLY and CDR2 as FYNNEI. Trimming removed 6 bases at V and 2 bases at J, with 7 bases between.

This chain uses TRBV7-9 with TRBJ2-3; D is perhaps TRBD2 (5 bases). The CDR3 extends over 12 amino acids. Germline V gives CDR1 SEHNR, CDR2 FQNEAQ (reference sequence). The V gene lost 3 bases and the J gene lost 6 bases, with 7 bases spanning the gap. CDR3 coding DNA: TGTGCCAGCAGCTTTAGCGATGATACGCAGTATTTT. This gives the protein CASSFSDDTQYF.

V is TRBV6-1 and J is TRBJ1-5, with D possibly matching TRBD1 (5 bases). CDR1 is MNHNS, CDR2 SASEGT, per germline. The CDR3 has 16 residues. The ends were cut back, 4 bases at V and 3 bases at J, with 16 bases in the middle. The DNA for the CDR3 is TGTGCCAGCAGTGGGGTATTCACGACAGCCAATCAGCCCCAGCATTTT. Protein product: CASSGVFTTANQPQHF.

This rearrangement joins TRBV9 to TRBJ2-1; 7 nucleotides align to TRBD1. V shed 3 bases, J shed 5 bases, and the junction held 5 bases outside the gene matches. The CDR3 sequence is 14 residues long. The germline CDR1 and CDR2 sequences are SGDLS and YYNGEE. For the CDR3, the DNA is TGTGCCAGCAGCGAGGTTGGGACAGACAATGAGCAGTTCTTC. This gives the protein CASSEVGTDNEQFF.

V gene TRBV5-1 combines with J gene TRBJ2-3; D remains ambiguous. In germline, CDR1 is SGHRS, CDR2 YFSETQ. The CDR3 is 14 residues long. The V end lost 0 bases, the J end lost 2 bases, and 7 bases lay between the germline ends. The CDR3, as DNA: TGCGCCAGCAGCTTGGCCCTAGTCACAGATACGCAGTATTTT. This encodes CASSLALVTDTQYF.

The CDR3 here is CASSFPGTTIYEQYF. CDR3 nucleotides: TGTGCCAGCAGTTTTCCTGGGACTACAATCTACGAGCAGTACTTC. The chain carries TRBV27 and TRBJ2-7, with TRBD2 matching 7 bases. The CDR3 is made up of 15 amino acids. With 3 bases clipped from V and 3 bases from J, the junction kept 8 bases outside the gene matches. From germline, CDR1 is MNHEY and CDR2 SMNVEV (reference sequence).

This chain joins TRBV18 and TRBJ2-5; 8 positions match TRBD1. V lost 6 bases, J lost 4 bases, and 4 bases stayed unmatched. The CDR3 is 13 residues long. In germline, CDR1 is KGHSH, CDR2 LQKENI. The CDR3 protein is CASSVQGGETQYF. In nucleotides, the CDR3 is TGTGCCAGCTCCGTACAGGGGGGAGAGACCCAGTACTTC.

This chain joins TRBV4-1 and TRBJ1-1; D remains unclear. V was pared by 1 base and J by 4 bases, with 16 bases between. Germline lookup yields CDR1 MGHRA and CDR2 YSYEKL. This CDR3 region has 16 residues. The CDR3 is CASSQVNRPGGTEAFF. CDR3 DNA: TGCGCCAGCAGCCAAGTCAACAGACCGGGAGGCACTGAAGCTTTCTTT.

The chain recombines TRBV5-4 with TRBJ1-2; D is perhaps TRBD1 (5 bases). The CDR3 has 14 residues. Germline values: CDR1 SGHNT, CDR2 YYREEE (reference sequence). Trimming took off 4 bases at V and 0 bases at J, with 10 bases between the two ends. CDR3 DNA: TGTGCCAGCAGCGCCGGACATTCTAACTATGGCTACACCTTC. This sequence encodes CASSAGHSNYGYTF.

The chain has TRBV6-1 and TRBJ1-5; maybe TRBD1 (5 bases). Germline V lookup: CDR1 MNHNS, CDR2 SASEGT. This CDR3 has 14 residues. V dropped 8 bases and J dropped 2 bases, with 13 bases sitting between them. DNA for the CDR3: TGTGCCAGCGTCCGACAGAGACGCAATCAGCCCCAGCATTTT. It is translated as CASVRQRRNQPQHF.